The rows below give T cell receptor beta chains drawn from one sample of a study of blood T cell repertoires in COVID-19. The repertoire was sequenced with immunoSEQ multiplex PCR; TCRdb's copy has only in-frame clones and lacks some. The data contain 300,000 to 350,000 clones, roughly 90% of them seen just once; the ten biggest clones take up roughly 2.9%. Sequenced sample: peripheral blood. The receptors stem from a woman aged 30 to 39 with COVID-19, enrolled during active disease. Both conserved end residues are part of each CDR3. Fields, in order: D gene, J gene, clone size, V gene, CDR3 DNA, CDR3 protein. The D gene is left open where the match is weak. Clone size appears in some rows only: once, few, many, or a class for an expanded clone.

TRBD1 | TRBJ1-1 | NA | TRBV11-2 | TGTGCCAGCAGCTTAGCATGGACAGGGGGAACTGAAGCTTTCTTT | CASSLAWTGGTEAFF
TRBD1 | TRBJ1-1 | NA | TRBV25-1 | TGTGCCAGCAGTGGACCCGGGACAGCTAACACTGAAGCTTTCTTT | CASSGPGTANTEAFF
TRBD2 | TRBJ2-7 | NA | TRBV11-2 | TGTGCCAGCAGCTTAGGGGGAATGAGCGGGAGGGCCTACGAGCAGTACTTC | CASSLGGMSGRAYEQYF
NA | TRBJ2-1 | NA | TRBV19 | TGTGCCAGCTCCCGGGAAGAGTTGACCCCGGTAATGGGGAGTTATTCCTACAATGAGCAGTTCTTC | CASSREELTPVMGSYSYNEQFF
TRBD1 | TRBJ1-2 | NA | TRBV27 | TGTGCCAGCAGCCCAACAGGGACAGCACCCTATGGCTACACCTTC | CASSPTGTAPYGYTF
NA | TRBJ2-3 | NA | TRBV7-9 | TGTGCCAGCAGCTTAGAAACAGGGCCGATCAGCACAGATACGCAGTATTTT | CASSLETGPISTDTQYF
TRBD1 | TRBJ2-3 | NA | TRBV7-2 | TGTGCCAGCAGCCCCGACAGGGGAGATACGCAGTATTTT | CASSPDRGDTQYF
NA | TRBJ1-1 | NA | TRBV18 | TGTGCCAGCTCACCACGGCAGGGAAAGGAGATGAACACTGAAGCTTTCTTT | CASSPRQGKEMNTEAFF
TRBD1 | TRBJ1-5 | once | TRBV4-1 | TGCGCCAGCAGCCAAGATGGGACAGGGAGAAATCAGCCCCAGCATTTT | CASSQDGTGRNQPQHF
NA | TRBJ1-5 | NA | TRBV5-6 | TGTGCCAGCAGCTTCAGGGGCAGCAATCAGCCCCAGCATTTT | CASSFRGSNQPQHF
NA | TRBJ1-2 | once | TRBV29-1 | TGCAGCGTTGTAAACAGGGAAAACTATGGCTACACTTTC | CSVVNRENYGYTF
TRBD2 | TRBJ2-5 | NA | TRBV2 | TGTGCCAGTACACTAGCGGACAATCCAAGAATTCAAGAGACCCAGTACTTC | CASTLADNPRIQETQYF
NA | TRBJ1-1 | NA | TRBV14 | TGTGCCAGCAGCCAGGGCCCTGAAGCTTTCTTT | CASSQGPEAFF
NA | TRBJ2-1 | NA | TRBV7-9 | TGTGCCAGCAGCTCCCAGCAGGGAAATGAGCAGTTCTTC | CASSSQQGNEQFF
TRBD2 | TRBJ2-7 | NA | TRBV19 | TGTGCCAGTAGCCGGGGACGGGGGGACTACGAGCAGTACTTC | CASSRGRGDYEQYF
NA | TRBJ2-3 | NA | TRBV28 | TGTGCCAGCACCCCTCGGCGGGGCCATACGCAGTATTTT | CASTPRRGHTQYF
TRBD1 | TRBJ2-5 | NA | TRBV5-4 | TGTGCCAGCAGCTCGTGGACAGGGCAAGAGACCCAGTACTTC | CASSSWTGQETQYF
NA | TRBJ2-7 | NA | TRBV6-5 | TGTGCCACTCTGAACCGGGACACCCTGGGCGAGCAGTACTTC | CATLNRDTLGEQYF
TRBD1 | TRBJ2-3 | NA | TRBV7-9 | TGTGCCAGCAGCCCTGACCCGGGACAGGGAGCAGATACGCAGTATTTT | CASSPDPGQGADTQYF
TRBD1 | TRBJ1-3 | NA | TRBV19 | TGTGCCAGTACCCCCAGGGGGTCTTATGGAAACACCATATATTTT | CASTPRGSYGNTIYF
TRBD1 | TRBJ1-2 | NA | TRBV5-4 | TGTGCCAGCAGCTTGTGGGGAGTCGGACAGGGGAATATCCGGGAGAATGGCTACACCTTC | CASSLWGVGQGNIRENGYTF
NA | TRBJ2-7 | NA | TRBV5-4 | TGTGCCAGCAGCTTTCAGATCGGAGTAGACGAGCAGTACTTC | CASSFQIGVDEQYF
TRBD1 | TRBJ1-5 | NA | TRBV10-2 | TGCGCCAGCAGTGAAGACAGGGTTCAGCCCCAGCATTTT | CASSEDRVQPQHF
TRBD1 | TRBJ1-5 | NA | TRBV7-2 | TGTGCCAGCAGCCAGATGACAGGGGTCGGTCAGCCCCAGCATTTT | CASSQMTGVGQPQHF
NA | TRBJ2-5 | NA | TRBV29-1 | TGCAGCGTTCCCACCTCCTATCGGCAAGAGACCCAGTACTTC | CSVPTSYRQETQYF
NA | TRBJ1-1 | NA | TRBV7-2 | NA | CASSFGPGGVTEAFF
TRBD1 | TRBJ1-5 | NA | TRBV19 | TGTGCCAGTAGTGTACAGGGGGGTCAGCCCCAGCATTTT | CASSVQGGQPQHF
NA | TRBJ1-1 | NA | TRBV29-1 | TGCAGCGTTGACAGGTTCCCTGAAGCTTTCTTT | CSVDRFPEAFF
NA | TRBJ1-4 | NA | TRBV19 | TGTGCCAGTACCCTAGGGGATGAAAAACTGTTTTTT | CASTLGDEKLFF
NA | TRBJ2-7 | NA | TRBV29-1 | TGCAGCGTCGCGACAGTCTCCTACGAGCAGTACTTC | CSVATVSYEQYF
NA | TRBJ1-1 | NA | TRBV11-2 | TGTGCCAGCAGCTTGGGCTTCCTGAACACTGAAGCTTTCTTT | CASSLGFLNTEAFF
NA | TRBJ1-1 | NA | TRBV7-9 | TGTGCCAGCAGCTTTGAGACAGGCACTGAAGCTTTCTTT | CASSFETGTEAFF
TRBD2 | TRBJ2-7 | once | TRBV5-1 | TGCGCCAGCAGCTTGACTAGCGGGAGATCCTACGAGCAGTACTTC | CASSLTSGRSYEQYF
TRBD1 | TRBJ1-2 | NA | TRBV30 | TGTGCCTGGAGTGTAGACAGGGCCGGAAATGGCTACACCTTC | CAWSVDRAGNGYTF
TRBD2 | TRBJ2-1 | NA | TRBV11-3 | TGTGCCAGCAGCGCCGGACTAGCGGCGTACAATGAGCAGTTCTTC | CASSAGLAAYNEQFF
TRBD2 | TRBJ2-2 | NA | TRBV3-1/TRBV3-2 | TGTGCCAGCAGCTTAACGGGAGGGGGTACCGGGGAGCTGTTTTTT | CASSLTGGGTGELFF
TRBD1 | TRBJ2-7 | NA | TRBV9 | TGTGCCAGCAGCGCGGGACAGGGAGACTACGAGCAGTACTTC | CASSAGQGDYEQYF
NA | TRBJ1-2 | NA | TRBV12-3/TRBV12-4 | TGTGCCAGCAGCCGCCACCCGGAGCGGGGCTACACCTTC | CASSRHPERGYTF
TRBD2 | TRBJ2-3 | NA | TRBV3-1/TRBV3-2 | TGTGCCAGCAGCCAATCGGGCGGCGGGAGGGCCGGTGCCGCAGATACGCAGTATTTT | CASSQSGGGRAGAADTQYF
NA | TRBJ2-7 | NA | TRBV7-9 | TGTGCCAGCAGCGCTACAGGGAGAGGGGCCTACGAGCAGTACTTC | CASSATGRGAYEQYF
TRBD1 | TRBJ2-7 | NA | TRBV6-2/TRBV6-3 | TGTGCCAGCAGTTACTGGGGGACAGCAGACTACGAGCAGTACTTC | CASSYWGTADYEQYF
TRBD1 | TRBJ1-1 | NA | TRBV5-1 | TGCGCCAGCTCGGACAGGGGTCGAACTGAAGCTTTCTTT | CASSDRGRTEAFF
TRBD1 | TRBJ1-4 | NA | TRBV6-6 | TGTGCCAGCAGTGACCGACAGGGCGAAAAACTGTTTTTT | CASSDRQGEKLFF
TRBD2 | TRBJ2-5 | NA | TRBV19 | TGTGCCAGTAGTATAACTAGCGGGAGAGAGACCCAGTACTTC | CASSITSGRETQYF
NA | TRBJ1-1 | once | TRBV14 | TGTGCCAGCAGCCAAGTAGGAGGGATGAACACTGAAGCTTTCTTT | CASSQVGGMNTEAFF
TRBD2 | TRBJ2-1 | NA | TRBV24-1 | TGTGCCACCAGTGCTCGGACTAGCGGCTACAATGAGCAGTTCTTC | CATSARTSGYNEQFF
NA | TRBJ1-4 | NA | TRBV4-1 | TGCGCCAGCAGCCAACGGGAAATTGTTGGAACTAATGAAAAACTGTTTTTT | CASSQREIVGTNEKLFF
NA | TRBJ2-2 | NA | TRBV10-1 | TGCGCCAGCAGTGACCCCCCCAGTCCGAACACCGGGGAGCTGTTTTTT | CASSDPPSPNTGELFF
TRBD2 | TRBJ2-3 | NA | TRBV19 | TGTGCCAGTAGTCTCGGCGATAGCGGGAGTCGTGCAGATACGCAGTATTTT | CASSLGDSGSRADTQYF
NA | TRBJ1-1 | NA | TRBV29-1 | TGCAGCGTTGCTCCCCGACAGCGATCGAACACTGAAGCTTTCTTT | CSVAPRQRSNTEAFF
TRBD1 | TRBJ1-1 | NA | TRBV30 | TGTGCCTGCTCCAGGGGGTTCCCTACCATGAACACTGAAGCTTTCTTT | CACSRGFPTMNTEAFF
TRBD2 | TRBJ2-5 | NA | TRBV6-5 | TGTGCCAGTACACTAGCGGGAGGGCCGCGGGAGACCCAGTACTTC | CASTLAGGPRETQYF
TRBD1 | TRBJ2-1 | NA | TRBV2 | TGTGCCAGCAAACCGGGACAGAGAGACAATGAGCAGTTCTTC | CASKPGQRDNEQFF
NA | TRBJ2-1 | NA | TRBV19 | TGTGCCGCCAACTCGGGAAACGGGGGTGAGCAGTTCTTC | CAANSGNGGEQFF
TRBD1 | TRBJ1-6 | NA | TRBV7-2 | TGTGCCAGCAGCTCATCGGGACAGGGGAGTTCACCCCTCCACTTT | CASSSSGQGSSPLHF
TRBD1 | TRBJ2-7 | many | TRBV9 | TGTGCCAGCAGCGTAGACGGGACAGGACAATACGAGCAGTACTTC | CASSVDGTGQYEQYF
NA | TRBJ1-1 | NA | TRBV30 | TGTGCCTGGAGTGATAGCCTGAACACTGAAGCTTTCTTT | CAWSDSLNTEAFF
TRBD1 | TRBJ1-1 | NA | TRBV5-1 | TGCGCCAGCAGCTTGGAGACAGGGACCACTGAAGCTTTCTTT | CASSLETGTTEAFF
TRBD1 | TRBJ1-5 | once | TRBV2 | TGTGCCAGCAGTGCATGGGGACAGAGCAATCAGCCCCAGCATTTT | CASSAWGQSNQPQHF
NA | TRBJ2-7 | NA | TRBV7-9 | TGTGCCAGCAGCTTAGTGAGGTCGAGGGAGCAGTACTTC | CASSLVRSREQYF